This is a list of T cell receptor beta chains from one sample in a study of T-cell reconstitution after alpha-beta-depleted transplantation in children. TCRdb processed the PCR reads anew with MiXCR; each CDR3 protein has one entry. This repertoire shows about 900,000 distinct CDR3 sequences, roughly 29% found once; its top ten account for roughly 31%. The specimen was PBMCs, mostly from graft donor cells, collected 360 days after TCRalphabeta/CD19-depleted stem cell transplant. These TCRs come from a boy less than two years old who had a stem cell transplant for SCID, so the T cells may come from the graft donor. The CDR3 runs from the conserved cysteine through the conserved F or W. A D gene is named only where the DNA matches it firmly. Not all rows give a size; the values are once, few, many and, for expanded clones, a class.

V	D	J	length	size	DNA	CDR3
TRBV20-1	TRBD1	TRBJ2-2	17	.	TGCAGTGCGTCGGACAGGGGGAGAGGGTTCGGCACCGGGGAGCTGTTTTTT	CSASDRGRGFGTGELFF
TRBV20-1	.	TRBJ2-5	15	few	TGCAGATTGGGGCTTACCCGGGTAACCCGGGAGACCCAGTACTTC	CRLGLTRVTRETQYF
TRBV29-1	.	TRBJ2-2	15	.	TGCAGCGTTTCCGTACCAGGTTTGAGCGCCGGGGAGCTGTTTTTT	CSVSVPGLSAGELFF
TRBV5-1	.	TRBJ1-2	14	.	TGCGCCAGCAGCTTGTTGTGGCAAGAGGATGGCTACACCTTC	CASSLLWQEDGYTF
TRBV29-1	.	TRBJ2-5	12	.	TGCAGCGTTGAAGGGTCTGTAAAGACCCAGTACTTC	CSVEGSVKTQYF
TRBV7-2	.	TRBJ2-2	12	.	TGTGCCAGCAGCCCCAGACGAATCCAGCTGTTTTTT	CASSPRRIQLFF
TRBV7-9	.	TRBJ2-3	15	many	TGTGCCAGCAGCCTACCTAGCGACCCCACAGATACGCAGTATTTT	CASSLPSDPTDTQYF
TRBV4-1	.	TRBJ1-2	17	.	TGCGCCAGCAGCCAAGAATTTACGGGGAAGGGGAGCTATGGCTACACCTTC	CASSQEFTGKGSYGYTF
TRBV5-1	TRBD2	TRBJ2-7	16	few	TGCGCCAGCAGCTTGCTGACTAGCGGGGGGTCAGGGGAGCAGTACTTC	CASSLLTSGGSGEQYF
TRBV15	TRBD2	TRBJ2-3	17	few	TGTGCTACCAGCAGCCCCCCGAAGCGGGGGGGCACAGATACGCAGTATTTT	CATSSPPKRGGTDTQYF
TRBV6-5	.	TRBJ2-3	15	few	TGTGCCAGCAGTTACGGCGTCGGAGACACAGATACGCAGTATTTT	CASSYGVGDTDTQYF
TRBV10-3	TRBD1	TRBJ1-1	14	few	TGTGCCATCAGAGGGGACAGGGAGAGCACTGAAGCTTTCTTT	CAIRGDRESTEAFF
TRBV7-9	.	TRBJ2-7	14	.	TGTGCCAGCAGCTTCGGCAGGACCTTCACCGAGCAGTACTTC	CASSFGRTFTEQYF
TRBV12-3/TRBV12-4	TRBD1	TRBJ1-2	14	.	TGTGCCAGCAGTTTCTCGGGACAGGGGTCCGGCTACACCTTC	CASSFSGQGSGYTF
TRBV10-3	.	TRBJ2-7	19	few	TGTGCCATCAGTGGTTCAACGGGCGTAGAGGCTCCAGGAGGCTACGAGCAGTACTTC	CAISGSTGVEAPGGYEQYF
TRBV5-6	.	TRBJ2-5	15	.	TGTGCCAGCAGCCTGGAGATGAGGGTATCAGAGACCCAGTACTTC	CASSLEMRVSETQYF
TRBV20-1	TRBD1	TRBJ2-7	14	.	TGCAGTGCTAGCAACAGGGGAAGGTCCTACGAGCAGTACTTC	CSASNRGRSYEQYF
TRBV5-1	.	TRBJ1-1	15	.	TGCGCCAGCAGCTTGGGACAGAGATTGAACACTGAAGCTTTCTTT	CASSLGQRLNTEAFF
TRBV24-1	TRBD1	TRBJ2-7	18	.	TGTGCCACCAGTGTCAAGACAGGGCCGTACTCCTTCCACTACGAGCAGTACTTC	CATSVKTGPYSFHYEQYF
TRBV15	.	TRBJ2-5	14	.	TGTGCCACCAGCAGGGGGGACTTGCAAGAGACCCAGTACTTC	CATSRGDLQETQYF
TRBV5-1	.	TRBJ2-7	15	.	TGCGCCAGCAGCTCACACCGGGACGGGCCCTACGAGCAGTACTTC	CASSSHRDGPYEQYF
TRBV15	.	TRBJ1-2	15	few	TGTGCCACCAGCAGAGATCCGGGCAGCAAAGATGGCTACACCTTC	CATSRDPGSKDGYTF